Listed below are T cell receptor beta chains from one sample, sequenced in a study of shared clonotypes between healthy human individuals. Assay used: immunoSEQ multiplex PCR; TCRdb lists only in-frame clones, some missing. Counted here are 2 million to 2.5 million clones, more than 90% occurring once; the ten biggest clones make up around 0.13%. Sequencing was carried out using naive CD4+ T cells sorted from blood. The receptors were sampled from a man aged 18-30 years in good health. CDR3s include the opening cysteine and the closing phenylalanine or tryptophan. The D gene is left open where the match is weak. Expanded clones get a size class; other rows say once, few or many, or leave the size out.

clone_size d_call j_call v_call cdr3_nt cdr3_aa
- TRBD1 TRBJ1-6 TRBV5-4 TGTGCCAGCAGCTTGTCTAGAGGGGGACAGATCAATTCACCCCTCCACTTT CASSLSRGGQINSPLHF
- TRBD2 TRBJ2-2 TRBV11-1 TGTGCCAGCAGCTTAGGGACGGGGGGGTCCACCTGGGAGCTGTTTTTT CASSLGTGGSTWELFF
- TRBD1 TRBJ1-4 TRBV5-1 TGCGCCAGCAGCTTGGTCCAGGGGGCAACTAATGAAAAACTGTTTTTT CASSLVQGATNEKLFF
once - TRBJ1-2 TRBV19 TGTGCCAGTACAAGGGGAGTTGACTATGGCTACACCTTC CASTRGVDYGYTF
- - TRBJ1-6 TRBV28 TGTGCCAGCAGTGACAAGACTGTTAACCTTTCACCCCTCCACTTT CASSDKTVNLSPLHF
- - TRBJ2-7 TRBV5-4 TGTGCCAGCAGCTTGGCCCACTATGACGAGCAGTACTTC CASSLAHYDEQYF
- - TRBJ1-3 TRBV10-3 TGTGCCATCAGTGTTCTCGGGACGTCTGGAAACACCATATATTTT CAISVLGTSGNTIYF
- TRBD2 TRBJ2-7 TRBV7-2 TGTGCCAGCAGCTTAAAGCCAACTAGCGGACCCTACGAGCAGTACTTC CASSLKPTSGPYEQYF
- TRBD2 TRBJ2-1 TRBV2 TGTGCCAGCGTCTCCCTGACTAGCGGGACAGAGCAGTTCTTC CASVSLTSGTEQFF
few - TRBJ2-1 TRBV19 TGTGCCAGTAGTATAGAAGGGAGCTCCTACAATGAGCAGTTCTTC CASSIEGSSYNEQFF
once - TRBJ1-2 TRBV6-1 TGTGCCAGCAGTGAAGGAAGGAGATTTGGCTACACCTTC CASSEGRRFGYTF
- - TRBJ1-1 TRBV11-2 TGTGCCAGCAGCTTATCTCGGATGAACACTGAAGCTTTCTTT CASSLSRMNTEAFF
- - TRBJ1-5 TRBV25-1 TGTGCCAGCAGTAGGGGGGACAGCAATCAGCCCCAGCATTTT CASSRGDSNQPQHF
- - TRBJ2-4 TRBV25-1 TGTGCCAGCAGTGAGGCGTCTCTAGCCAAAAACATTCAGTACTTC CASSEASLAKNIQYF
- - TRBJ2-1 TRBV5-1 TGCGCCAGCAGCTTGGACTTGAATGGCAATGAGCAGTTCTTC CASSLDLNGNEQFF
- TRBD2 TRBJ2-1 TRBV7-2 TGTGCCAGCAGCTTAAGTAGCGGGGGCCCCTACAATGAGCAGTTCTTC CASSLSSGGPYNEQFF
- - TRBJ2-1 TRBV5-6 TGTGCCAGCAGCCGGAGGATAGACAATGAGCAGTTCTTC CASSRRIDNEQFF
once - TRBJ2-7 TRBV5-1 TGCGCCAGCAGCTTGGCGCCCGGGACGGAGCAGTACTTC CASSLAPGTEQYF
- - TRBJ2-7 TRBV6-6 TGTGCCAGCAGCCGAGATGCAGGGAGCTACGAGCAGTACTTC CASSRDAGSYEQYF
- - TRBJ1-2 TRBV19 TGTGCCAGTAGGCCTATTTTACAGGTTGGCTATGGCTACACCTTC CASRPILQVGYGYTF
- TRBD2 TRBJ2-7 TRBV29-1 TGCAGCGTTGAAGTTGGGCTAGCGGGAGTGGGCGAGCAGTACTTC CSVEVGLAGVGEQYF
- - TRBJ2-1 TRBV29-1 TGCAGCGTTGTCTCGTCCTACAATGAGCAGTTCTTC CSVVSSYNEQFF
- - TRBJ2-7 TRBV19 TGTGCCAGTAGTGGGACAATACGCTCCTACGAGCAGTACTTC CASSGTIRSYEQYF
- - TRBJ1-5 TRBV2 TGTGCCAGCAGTCCCCGGGGGGCAAGGCAGCCCCAGCATTTT CASSPRGARQPQHF
- TRBD1 TRBJ2-7 TRBV6-6 TGTGCCAGTTACGAACAGGGGCGCTACGAGCAGTACTTC CASYEQGRYEQYF
once - TRBJ2-7 TRBV28 TGTGCCAGCTCCGCAGTCGTCCCCTACGAGCAGTACTTC CASSAVVPYEQYF
- - TRBJ1-1 TRBV9 TGTGCCAGCAGCGTAGAGGAGGGTTTGAACACTGAAGCTTTCTTT CASSVEEGLNTEAFF
- - TRBJ2-7 TRBV7-2 TGTGCCAGCAGCTACGGTCAACTAGGAGCATCCTACGAGCAGTACTTC CASSYGQLGASYEQYF
- - TRBJ2-5 TRBV10-1 TGCGCCAGCAGTAAAGCCGGGGAAGAGACCCAGTACTTC CASSKAGEETQYF
- - TRBJ2-5 TRBV5-4 TGTGCCAGCAGCTTACTCTCGACATCCCAAGAGACCCAGTACTTC CASSLLSTSQETQYF
- TRBD1 TRBJ2-5 TRBV11-2 TGTGCCAGCAGAACAGACAGGGGGGCCCAAGAGACCCAGTACTTC CASRTDRGAQETQYF
- - TRBJ2-1 TRBV4-3 TGCGCCAGCAGCCAGGAGAACGCAAATGAGCAGTTCTTC CASSQENANEQFF
- - TRBJ2-4 TRBV19 TGTGCCAGTAGTCTGGACAGTGTAGCCAAAAACATTCAGTACTTC CASSLDSVAKNIQYF
once TRBD1 TRBJ1-2 TRBV7-8 TGTGCCAGCAGCCCAACGAGACAGGACAGGGGATATGGCTACACCTTC CASSPTRQDRGYGYTF
- TRBD1 TRBJ1-1 TRBV9 TGTGCCAGCAGCAGGGGACAGGGGGCCCTTGAAGCTTTCTTT CASSRGQGALEAFF
- - TRBJ2-7 TRBV7-2 TGTGCCAGCAGCCTTCTCGCGGTGACCTACGAGCAGTACTTC CASSLLAVTYEQYF
- TRBD1 TRBJ2-1 TRBV2 TGTGCCAGCAGTGAATCCAGGACAGGGAGGAATGAGCAGTTCTTC CASSESRTGRNEQFF
- TRBD2 TRBJ2-3 TRBV18 TGTGCCAGCTCACCTTCGGCGGGGGGGCCAAATGGAGATACGCAGTATTTT CASSPSAGGPNGDTQYF
- - TRBJ2-2 TRBV30 TGTGCCGAACAACCCCGAGGGTGGGATCGGGAGCTGTTTTTT CAEQPRGWDRELFF
- - TRBJ2-7 TRBV6-4 TGTGCCAGCAGTGACTCGAGGTTTTACACCTACGAGCAGTACTTC CASSDSRFYTYEQYF
- - TRBJ1-4 TRBV25-1 TGTGCCAGCAGTCCGGGGCAACTATCTAATGAAAAACTGTTTTTT CASSPGQLSNEKLFF
- TRBD1 TRBJ2-3 TRBV25-1 TGTGCCAGCAGTGACTCCGGGACAGTCAGCACAGATACGCAGTATTTT CASSDSGTVSTDTQYF
- - TRBJ1-1 TRBV28 TGTGCCAGCAGTTCTTTCCAGGGGCTCAACACTGAAGCTTTCTTT CASSSFQGLNTEAFF
- - TRBJ2-2 TRBV5-4 TGTGCCAGCAGCTTGGTGAGCACCGGGGAGCTGTTTTTT CASSLVSTGELFF
- TRBD2 TRBJ2-5 TRBV9 TGTGCCAGCAGCGTAGGTAGCGGGAGTCCCGGGGACCAGTACTTC CASSVGSGSPGDQYF
- - TRBJ1-2 TRBV7-9 TGTGCCAGCACCTCCCCAAGACGTTCGCTTAACTATGGCTACACCTTC CASTSPRRSLNYGYTF
- - TRBJ2-3 TRBV19 TGTGCCAGTACCCAGGGGCTAGGAGATACGCAGTATTTT CASTQGLGDTQYF
- - TRBJ2-7 TRBV5-1 TGCGCCAGCAGCTTGGGAGGAAGCCAGACCTACGAGCAGTACTTC CASSLGGSQTYEQYF
- - TRBJ2-6 TRBV14 TGTGCCAGCAGCCTGAGGACAGTCCGCTCTGGGGCCAACGTCCTGACTTTC CASSLRTVRSGANVLTF
- TRBD1 TRBJ2-3 TRBV28 TGTGCCAGCAGTTTTAGCGGGACAGGGGTCACAGATACGCAGTATTTT CASSFSGTGVTDTQYF
- TRBD1 TRBJ1-2 TRBV19 TGTGCCAGTAGTATAGATCGCGGGACAGGGCCGAGTGGCTACACCTTC CASSIDRGTGPSGYTF
- TRBD2 TRBJ2-5 TRBV4-1 TGCGCCAGCAGCAGGACTAGCGGGGGGTCGTACCAAGAGACCCAGTACTTC CASSRTSGGSYQETQYF
- - TRBJ2-1 TRBV5-1 TGCGCCAGCAGCGCCCCTAGCTCGAGTGAGCAGTTCTTC CASSAPSSSEQFF
- - TRBJ2-7 TRBV6-1 TGTGCCAGCAGTGAATCCGCCCTCTACGAGCAGTACTTC CASSESALYEQYF
- - TRBJ1-1 TRBV14 TGTGCCAGCAGCCAAGATAGGGTCGGCACTGAAGCTTTCTTT CASSQDRVGTEAFF